This TCR beta chain came from a study of cytomegalovirus exposure and HLA in healthy donors. Overall study: The roughly 120 validation repertoires matched the approximately 700 first-cohort repertoires in platform, a later analysis reported. General study results and limits: That first-cohort TCR clusters tended to co-occur in the 90 to 150 validation repertoires was found in a later analysis. Among TCR beta chains, those listed as cytomegalovirus-associated numbered roughly 150.

As concerns this clone: Its antigen remains unidentified.

Using immunoSEQ multiplex PCR, the repertoire was profiled, and TCRdb retains in-frame clones only, with some absent. This sample has 100,000 to 150,000 clones, with about 96% found just once. The V end lost 3 bases, the J end lost 1 base, and 10 bases lay between the germline ends. The CDR3 spans 15 residues. Germline V lookup: CDR1 SGHTA, CDR2 FQGNSA. Material: PBMCs. The gene calls are TRBV7-2 and TRBJ1-5; D possibly corresponds to TRBD1 (5 bases). This clonotype was obtained from a man aged 18 to 35 in good health and CMV-seronegative. CDR3 residues: CASSFWGVSNQPQHF. DNA of the CDR3: TGTGCCAGCAGCTTCTGGGGGGTGAGCAATCAGCCCCAGCATTTT.